This T cell receptor (beta chain) derives from a study of response to subunit inactivated influenza vaccine. Study-level findings and limits: The authors suggested that every seasonal influenza vaccination recruits few new T cells.

The germline V and J ends were trimmed by 4 bases and 2 bases, with 16 bases remaining between them. CDR3 length equals 16 residues. The V gene's germline CDR1 is MNHEY and CDR2 SVGEGT. This clonotype was seen a handful of times. Antigen: not known. MiXCR, run by TCRdb on the RT-PCR reads, gives a single entry per CDR3 protein. Among more than 700,000 distinct CDR3 sequences listed, approximately 21% were seen once. The chain couples TRBV6-2 or TRBV6-3 to TRBJ2-3, with D possibly TRBD2 on 5 matching bases. Specimen: PBMCs from blood, collected 5 days after vaccination. The TCR was taken from a man aged 45-60 years who received an inactivated influenza vaccine. The CDR3 here is CASSSEVRAITDTQYF. The CDR3 DNA reads as TGTGCCAGCAGTTCGGAGGTTAGGGCCATCACAGATACGCAGTATTTT.